This record looks at one T cell receptor beta chain sequence and its context. What it binds is not known. The data were obtained in a study of chemoradiotherapy in HPV16-positive cancers. Overall study findings and caveats: In HPV16-positive patients, HPV-responsive T-cell expansion tracked better recurrence-free survival. HPV-specific T cells were functionally defined from only a couple of HPV16-positive patients. During treatment, candidate HPV-specific clones and E7-related motifs expanded in tumor.

Germline-derived CDR1 and CDR2 are GTSNPN and SVGIG (reference sequence). Trimming stripped 3 bases from V and 4 bases from J, with 12 bases between. The CDR3 has 13 amino acids. Generated by immunoSEQ multiplex PCR, the TCRdb table keeps only in-frame clones and is missing some. Among some 16,000 clones listed, approximately 84% were seen once. The clonotype originates from a human donor with HPV-associated anogenital cancer. This sample was obtained from a patient who underwent chemoradiotherapy. The gene calls are TRBV30 and TRBJ1-1; tentative D call: TRBD1 (5 bases). CDR3 in DNA: TGTGCCTGGAGCAGGGCGGGTGGCACTGAAGCTTTCTTT. This codes for CAWSRAGGTEAFF.